These 20 T cell receptor beta chains were sequenced from one sample in a study of blood T cell repertoires in COVID-19. Sequencing used immunoSEQ multiplex PCR; TCRdb keeps in-frame clones, though not all of them. The repertoire holds a few hundred thousand clones, with more than 70% as singletons. The sample comprised peripheral blood. Receptors originate from a man aged 40-55 years with acute or convalescent COVID-19.

The V call is TRBV19, the J call TRBJ1-5; 8 bases map to TRBD1. Germline V gene lookup returns CDR1 LNHDA and CDR2 SQIVND (reference sequence). The ends lost 6 bases at V and 6 bases at J; junction bases unmatched: 10. CDR3 length: 15 residues. CDR3 amino acids: CASREKDREAQPQHF. DNA of the CDR3: TGTGCCAGTAGGGAAAAGGACAGGGAGGCTCAGCCCCAGCATTTT. Full variable domain (rest looked up from reference TRBV19 and TRBJ1-5): DGGITQSPKYLFRKEGQNVTLSCEQNLNHDAMYWYRQDPGQGLRLIYYSQIVNDFQKGDIAEGYSVSREKKESFPLTVTSAQKNPTAFYLCASREKDREAQPQHFGDGTRLSIL.

This chain's CDR3 is CASSPDRGGGGLNEKLFF. CDR3 bases: TGCGCCAGCAGCCCCGACAGGGGTGGTGGTGGGCTTAATGAAAAACTGTTTTTT. V gene TRBV4-3 combines with J gene TRBJ1-4; 8 nucleotides align to TRBD1. V lost 4 bases and J lost 4; bases outside the gene matches: 14. Germline assignment: CDR1 LGHNA and CDR2 YSLEER. This CDR3 is built from 18 residues.

The chain carries TRBV12-5 and TRBJ2-1, with 9 positions matching TRBD1. From germline, CDR1 is LGHNT and CDR2 FRNRAP. The length of the CDR3 is 13 residues. The V segment lost 7 bases and the J segment 4 bases; nucleotides outside the gene matches: 2. The DNA for the CDR3 is TGTGCTAGTGTTGGACAGGGGTACAATGAGCAGTTCTTC. It codes for CASVGQGYNEQFF. Together with reference TRBV12-5 and TRBJ2-1, the CDR3 gives the full variable domain: DARVTQTPRHKVTEMGQEVTMRCQPILGHNTVFWYRQTMMQGLELLAYFRNRAPLDDSGMPKDRFSAEMPDATLATLKIQPSEPRDSAVYFCASVGQGYNEQFFGPGTRLTVL.

The V gene is TRBV6-6, the J gene TRBJ2-1; 12 nucleotides agree with TRBD2. Germline trimming cut 4 bases from V and 8 bases from J; bases unmatched to any gene: 9. The germline V gene has CDR1 MNHNY and CDR2 SVGAGI (reference sequence). The CDR3 runs to 16 residues. CDR3 sequence reads: CASSSVGLAGRDEQFF. DNA of the CDR3: TGTGCCAGCAGTTCCGTTGGACTAGCGGGACGCGATGAGCAGTTCTTC.

In its sample, this clone was seen once. The CDR3 here is CASSLNNRGLPQHF. The CDR3, as DNA: TGTGCCAGCAGTTTAAATAACAGGGGTCTGCCCCAGCATTTT. J is TRBJ1-5 and V is TRBV27, with 7 bases lining up with TRBD1. This CDR3 comprises 14 residues. Looked up from germline, CDR1 is MNHEY and CDR2 is SMNVEV (reference sequence). J gave up 9 bases and V 2 bases, and 7 bases lay outside the gene matches.

V gene TRBV10-1 combines with J gene TRBJ2-7; D unresolved. V was clipped by 3 bases and J by 7 bases, with 13 bases between them. The CDR3 runs 13 residues. Germline assignment: CDR1 WNHNN and CDR2 SYGVQD (reference sequence). CDR3 sequence: CASSESPRREQYF. CDR3 DNA: TGCGCCAGCAGTGAATCGCCCCGCCGGGAGCAGTACTTC.

The chain carries TRBV19 and TRBJ2-7, with D perhaps TRBD2 (6 bases). Trimming stripped 0 bases from V and 3 bases from J, with 12 bases between. CDR3 length equals 15 residues. Germline assignment: CDR1 LNHDA and CDR2 SQIVND (reference sequence). CDR3 residues: CASSIDRGGNYEQYF. CDR3 coding DNA: TGTGCCAGTAGTATAGATCGGGGAGGAAACTACGAGCAGTACTTC.

The V and J genes are TRBV7-9 and TRBJ2-7; D unresolved. CDR3 length equals 13 residues. Trimming removed 5 bases from V and 0 bases from J, with 8 bases in between. Germline V gene lookup returns CDR1 SEHNR and CDR2 FQNEAQ (reference sequence). The CDR3 sequence: CASSPPSSYEQYF. The CDR3 DNA sequence: TGTGCCAGCAGCCCGCCGAGCTCCTACGAGCAGTACTTC.

The chain carries TRBV9 and TRBJ1-2; a weak D match, TRBD1 (6 bases). V was shortened by 3 bases and J by 6 bases, with 15 bases between the two germline ends. This CDR3 has 14 amino acids. Germline CDR1 reads SGDLS; CDR2 reads YYNGEE. The CDR3 region is CASSAGGGADGYTF. The DNA of the CDR3 is TGTGCCAGCAGCGCCGGAGGGGGGGCAGATGGCTACACCTTC.

The chain uses TRBV28 and TRBJ1-6; TRBD1 aligns across 7 bases. V trimming: 8 bases; J trimming: 11 bases; junction bases outside the gene matches: 9. CDR3 length: 13 residues. CDR1 and CDR2 (germline): MDHEN, SYDVKM. CDR3 in amino acids: CASRRQGTTPLHF. The CDR3 DNA is TGTGCCAGCCGACGACAGGGTACTACACCCCTCCACTTT.

The chain combines TRBV7-4 with TRBJ1-1; 10 bases agree with TRBD1. After removal of 1 base from V and 0 bases from J, the junction contained 8 bases not matched to a gene. Germline V gives CDR1 SGHVT, CDR2 SQSDAQ. The CDR3 loop spans 18 amino acids. The CDR3 DNA reads TGTGCCAGCAGCTTAGTTCGGGGACAGGGGCTCATGAACACTGAAGCTTTCTTT. It codes for CASSLVRGQGLMNTEAFF. Filled out from reference TRBV7-4 and TRBJ1-1, the complete variable domain reads GAGVSQSPRYKVAKRGRDVALRCDSISGHVTLYWYRQTLGQGSEVLTYSQSDAQRDKSGRPSGRFSAERPERSVSTLKIQRTEQGDSAVYLCASSLVRGQGLMNTEAFFGQGTRLTVV.

The chain recombines TRBV5-1 with TRBJ2-1; 9 positions match TRBD2. Germline-derived CDR1 and CDR2 are SGHRS and YFSETQ. This CDR3 has 16 amino acids. V gave up 1 base and J gave up 3 bases; unmatched junction bases: 5. This CDR3 reads CASSLWRGGVYNEQFF. DNA of the CDR3: TGCGCCAGCAGCTTGTGGCGGGGGGGCGTCTACAATGAGCAGTTCTTC.

This clone was picked up one time. The chain recombines TRBV7-3 with TRBJ2-2; D unresolved. Looked up from germline, CDR1 is SGHTA and CDR2 is FQGTGA. Trimming cost V 5 bases and J 7 bases, with 20 bases left between them. There are 16 residues in the CDR3. The CDR3 region is CASSPEGYSGRGELFF. CDR3 DNA: TGTGCCAGCAGCCCCGAAGGCTACAGTGGGCGCGGGGAGCTGTTTTTT.

This clone was seen only once. The chain uses TRBV7-6 and TRBJ2-7, with TRBD1 identical over 7 bases. CDR3 length equals 16 residues. From germline, CDR1 is SGHVS and CDR2 FNYEAQ. V lost 5 bases to trimming and J lost 3 bases; unmatched junction nucleotides: 13. This chain's CDR3 is CASSPTGSHGIYEQYF. CDR3 DNA: TGTGCCAGCAGCCCGACAGGGTCCCATGGAATCTACGAGCAGTACTTC.

This chain connects TRBV7-2 to TRBJ2-6, with D possibly TRBD1 on 5 matching bases. The CDR3 runs 15 residues. Germline V gives CDR1 SGHTA, CDR2 FQGNSA. The germline V and J ends were trimmed by 5 bases and 1 base, with 9 bases remaining between them. The CDR3 bases are TGTGCCAGCAGCCGCCAGGGTTCTGGGGCCAACGTCCTGACTTTC. It yields the protein CASSRQGSGANVLTF.

CDR3 in DNA: TGTGCCAGCAGCCCAGCCCTAGGGGGCGCCGGAGCTTTCTTT. The encoded protein is CASSPALGGAGAFF. The chain combines TRBV9 with TRBJ1-1; 7 bases agree with TRBD1. The length of the CDR3 is 14 residues. Germline lookup yields CDR1 SGDLS and CDR2 YYNGEE. The junction had 13 bases not matched to a gene; V was cut back by 4 bases and J by 10 bases.

The gene calls are TRBV29-1 and TRBJ2-7; possible D gene TRBD1, 6 bases. Germline CDR1 is SQVTM and CDR2 is ANQGSEA. V lost 4 bases and J lost 2, with 12 bases in between. This CDR3 region has 13 residues. The CDR3 DNA reads as TGCAGCGTTGCAGGGACAACTACCTACGAGCAGTACTTC. It is translated as CSVAGTTTYEQYF.

This chain uses TRBV5-1 with TRBJ2-1; tentatively, D is TRBD2 (6 bases). Germline CDR1 SGHRS, CDR2 YFSETQ. The CDR3 is 16 residues long. V lost 0 bases to trimming and J lost 4 bases, with 14 bases between them. CDR3 loop: CASSLAGGSGYNEQFF. The CDR3 nucleotides read TGCGCCAGCAGCTTGGCCGGGGGTTCGGGGTACAATGAGCAGTTCTTC.

V gene TRBV7-9 combines with J gene TRBJ2-1; 10 bases are shared with TRBD2. Germline-derived CDR1 and CDR2 are SEHNR and FQNEAQ (reference sequence). Trimming took 1 base from V and 7 from J; bases not matched to a gene: 13. The CDR3 totals 18 residues. The CDR3 DNA is TGTGCCAGCAGCTTAGAGTGGGCTAGCGGGAGTAGGAGGAATGAGCAGTTCTTC. Protein sequence: CASSLEWASGSRRNEQFF.

This chain links TRBV3-1 (or the pseudogene TRBV3-2) with TRBJ1-2; TRBD1 matches at 7 bases. This CDR3 is built from 15 residues. Unmatched junction bases numbered 11, after V lost 4 bases and J lost 6 bases. In germline, CDR1 is LGHDT, CDR2 YNNKEL (reference sequence). CDR3 coding DNA: TGTGCCAGCAGCCGTCCCTCCGGGACAGAAGATGGCTACACCTTC. As protein: CASSRPSGTEDGYTF.